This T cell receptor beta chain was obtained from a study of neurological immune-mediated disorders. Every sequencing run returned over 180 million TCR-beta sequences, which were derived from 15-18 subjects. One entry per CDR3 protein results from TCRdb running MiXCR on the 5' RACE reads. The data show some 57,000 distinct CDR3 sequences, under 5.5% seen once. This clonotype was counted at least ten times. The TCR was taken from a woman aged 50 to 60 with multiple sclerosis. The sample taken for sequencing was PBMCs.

The CDR3 sequence: CASSGRGLSEQFF. The CDR3, as DNA: TGTGCCAGCAGTGGGCGAGGACTGAGTGAGCAGTTCTTC. The gene calls are TRBV6-1 and TRBJ2-1; the D gene is possibly TRBD2 (5 bases). Trimming cost V 4 bases and J 9 bases, with 13 bases left between them. The CDR3 runs 13 residues. The germline V gene has CDR1 MNHNS and CDR2 SASEGT.